This T cell receptor (beta chain) was sequenced during a study of cytomegalovirus exposure and HLA in healthy donors. Use of 60 Vbeta and 13 Jbeta primers characterized the PCR. Repertoires were generated with immunoSEQ multiplex PCR, while TCRdb's copy carries only in-frame clones and drops some. The sample includes about 140,000 clones, roughly three quarters of them seen just once. The germline CDR1 and CDR2 sequences are SGDLS and YYNGEE. V lost 3 bases to trimming and J lost 3 bases; unmatched junction nucleotides: 4. The CDR3 totals 15 residues. Sequencing used PBMCs. The TCR was taken from a young man in good health and CMV-seronegative. J is TRBJ2-3 and V is TRBV9, with 10 bases that match TRBD1. The CDR3 region has the DNA TGTGCCAGCAGCGGACAGGGGGCGAGGACAGATACGCAGTATTTT. Encoded protein: CASSGQGARTDTQYF. Based on the CDR3 plus reference TRBV9 and TRBJ2-3, the full variable domain is DSGVTQTPKHLITATGQRVTLRCSPRSGDLSVYWYQQSLDQGLQFLIQYYNGEERAKGNILERFSAQQFPDLHSELNLSSLELGDSALYFCASSGQGARTDTQYFGPGTRLTVL.